The clone carrying this TCR beta chain was detected ten times or more. Its cognate antigen is unknown. The junction differs from germline at one of its ends, possibly a read error. The data were taken from a study of T-cell reconstitution after alpha-beta-depleted transplantation in children. General study findings and limits: In patients about two months after transplant, alpha-beta T cells reportedly arose from several hundred expanded graft clones. At the one-year point after transplant, T-cell counts and TCRbeta diversity were found to come mostly from T cells that had been newly produced.

Germline CDR1 SEHNR, CDR2 FQNEAQ (reference sequence). The CDR3 sequence is 12 residues long. The TCRbeta library was prepared with unique molecular identifiers. TCRdb re-analysed the PCR reads in MiXCR, keeping a single row per CDR3 protein. The data contain hundreds of thousands of distinct CDR3 sequences, 10% to 15% of them singletons. The V and J genes are TRBV7-9 and TRBJ2-3; D might be TRBD2 (5 bases). This receptor was identified in a male patient between 5 and 17 years old who had a stem cell transplant for acute myeloid leukemia, so the T cells may come from the graft donor. The specimen comprised PBMCs, mostly from graft donor cells, sampled 360 days after TCRalphabeta/CD19-depleted stem cell transplant. This CDR3 is CASSPADTGDNF. The CDR3 region has the DNA TGTGCCAGCAGCCCAGCGGATACCGGGGATAACTTT.